This T cell receptor beta chain was sequenced for a study of blood T cell repertoires in COVID-19. Study in general: Acute-phase and convalescent COVID-19 samples originated in the United States, Italy and Spain. In each case, the material was cDNA or gDNA derived from T cells, B-cell-depleted T cells, or PBMCs.

Per the original methods: Quantification of nucleated cells was approximated via reference gene primer amplification. Method: immunoSEQ multiplex PCR; TCRdb's copy keeps in-frame clones and lacks some. Clonal size and the V and J genes are those of that table, whereas D and trimming came from the DNA. The sample contains about 240,000 clones, approximately 86% of which appear only once. Study members were between about 18 and 95 years old and lived in around 24 US regions. This clonotype originated in a woman aged 40-49 years with acute COVID-19. The sample comprised PBMCs or T cells enriched from blood (not recorded which).

The CDR3 DNA reads as TGTGCCAGCGCTGCGGGCGGGGAGCTGTTTTTT. Its protein product is CASAAGGELFF. This chain joins TRBV2 and TRBJ2-2; TRBD2 is a possible D gene (5 bases). Germline V gene lookup returns CDR1 SNHLY and CDR2 FYNNEI. V lost 8 bases to trimming and J lost 7 bases, with 8 bases between them. The CDR3 runs to 11 residues.